The TCR beta chain under discussion was sequenced for a study of CD8 T cells in ankylosing spondylitis. TCRdb recomputed calls from the 5' RACE reads with MiXCR, one row per CDR3 protein. The profile shows 210,000 or so distinct CDR3 sequences, roughly 8.2% of them singletons. This clonotype was observed a handful of times. The TCR originated in a female donor with ankylosing spondylitis or in good health (not recorded which). Sequencing was done on a sample of blood, either unsorted or a sorted T cell fraction (not recorded which).

DNA of the CDR3: TGCGCCAGCAGGGGACAGAGCTCCTACGAGCAGTACTTC. It translates to CASRGQSSYEQYF. The V and J genes are TRBV10-2 and TRBJ2-7, with TRBD1 matching 7 bases. In germline, CDR1 is WSHSY, CDR2 SAAADI. V was pared by 6 bases and J by 0 bases, with 2 bases of the junction left unmatched. The CDR3 runs to 13 residues.